This passage covers 15 T cell receptor beta chains from one sample sequenced in a study of cytomegalovirus exposure and HLA in healthy donors. It was with 60 Vbeta and 13 Jbeta primers that the PCR ran. This table comes from immunoSEQ multiplex PCR, and its TCRdb copy is limited to in-frame clones, with some not included. The profile shows some 120,000 clones, under 85% of them singletons. The specimen was PBMCs. These receptors originate from a man under 40 in good health and CMV-seronegative.

This chain uses TRBV6-1 with TRBJ2-7; 9 nucleotides align to TRBD1. Trimming cost V 1 base and J 3 bases; bases outside gene matches: 10. Germline loops: CDR1 MNHNS, CDR2 SASEGT. The CDR3 runs to 17 residues. The CDR3 DNA follows: TGTGCCAGCAGTGAAGATGACCGGGACAGGGTATTCTACGAGCAGTACTTC. Translating it yields CASSEDDRDRVFYEQYF.

In its sample, this clone was seen once. The chain couples TRBV5-1 to TRBJ1-1, with D tentatively TRBD1 (6 bases). Trimming cost V 5 bases and J 4 bases, with 12 bases left between them. This CDR3 is built from 13 residues. Germline-derived CDR1 and CDR2 are SGHRS and YFSETQ. The CDR3 DNA sequence: TGCGCCAGCAGAACAGGCAGGGGCACTGAAGCTTTCTTT. Protein sequence: CASRTGRGTEAFF. Complete variable domain (other parts from reference TRBV5-1 and TRBJ1-1): KAGVTQTPRYLIKTRGQQVTLSCSPISGHRSVSWYQQTPGQGLQFLFEYFSETQRNKGNFPGRFSGRQFSNSRSEMNVSTLELGDSALYLCASRTGRGTEAFFGQGTRLTVV.

V usage is TRBV10-3 and J usage is TRBJ2-1; 12 bases fit TRBD2. V trimming: 3 bases; J trimming: 9 bases; junction bases outside the gene matches: 6. CDR1 is ENHRY and CDR2 is SYGVKD in the germline V gene. This CDR3 comprises 15 residues. CDR3 residues: CAISDPTSGGLEQFF. The CDR3 bases are TGTGCCATCAGTGACCCGACTAGCGGGGGACTTGAGCAGTTCTTC.

The genes are TRBV9 and TRBJ1-2; tentatively, D is TRBD1 (5 bases). Trimming took 0 bases from V and 2 from J, leaving 17 bases between them. CDR1 is SGDLS and CDR2 is YYNGEE in the germline V gene. This CDR3 comprises 17 residues. In nucleotides, the CDR3 is TGTGCCAGCAGCGTAGACGGGGGTTTATATATAAACTATGGCTACACCTTC. Its protein is CASSVDGGLYINYGYTF.

The chain is built from TRBV7-2 and TRBJ2-7, with D uncertain. This CDR3 spans 15 amino acids. Germline-derived CDR1 and CDR2 are SGHTA and FQGNSA. The V end lost 1 base, the J end lost 4 bases, and 14 bases lay between the germline ends. The CDR3 loop is CASSLGQAFGYEQYF. The CDR3 bases are TGTGCCAGCAGCTTAGGCCAGGCCTTTGGTTACGAGCAGTACTTC. The full variable domain, its missing parts supplied by reference TRBV7-2 and TRBJ2-7, is GAGVSQSPSNKVTEKGKDVELRCDPISGHTALYWYRQSLGQGLEFLIYFQGNSAPDKSGLPSDRFSAERTGGSVSTLTIQRTQQEDSAVYLCASSLGQAFGYEQYFGPGTRLTVT.

J is TRBJ2-3 and V is TRBV9; 10 bases line up with TRBD2. The CDR3 is 15 residues long. The J segment lost 3 bases and the V segment lost 4 bases, leaving 5 bases of the junction unmatched. Germline V gene data show CDR1 as SGDLS and CDR2 as YYNGEE. The CDR3, as DNA: TGTGCCAGCAGCCTACTAGCGGGATTGACAGATACGCAGTATTTT. Residues: CASSLLAGLTDTQYF.

V gene TRBV30 combines with J gene TRBJ1-4; 7 nucleotides agree with TRBD1. V trimming: 3 bases; J trimming: 8 bases; junction bases outside the gene matches: 9. Per the germline V gene, CDR1 is GTSNPN and CDR2 is SVGIG (reference sequence). The CDR3 has 14 residues. Here the CDR3 reads CAWSGDSLPEKLFF. The CDR3 region has the DNA TGTGCCTGGAGCGGGGACAGTCTTCCGGAAAAACTGTTTTTT.

This clone appeared a few times. The chain uses TRBV6-5 and TRBJ1-1, with TRBD1 as a possible D gene (6 bases). V lost 2 bases and J lost 0, with 7 bases in between. There are 14 residues in the CDR3. The germline CDR1 and CDR2 sequences are MNHEY and SVGAGI. The chain's CDR3 is CASSYRGMNTEAFF. In DNA, the CDR3 is TGTGCCAGCAGTTACAGGGGGATGAACACTGAAGCTTTCTTT.

A note on this clone: Likely a read error: the CDR3 ends without its conserved phenylalanine or tryptophan. This chain links TRBV6-5 with TRBJ2-3; TRBD1 aligns across 8 bases. The CDR3 sequence is 15 residues long. Per the germline V gene, CDR1 is MNHEY and CDR2 is SVGAGI. V gave up 6 bases and J gave up 4 bases; unmatched junction bases: 9. The CDR3, as DNA: TGTGCCAGCAGGTTGACAGGGGTGTCCGCAGATACGCAGTATGTT. Translated: CASRLTGVSADTQYV.

V is TRBV5-1 and J is TRBJ2-5; 7 bases fit TRBD1. Trimming cost V 2 bases and J 5 bases; bases outside gene matches: 6. The CDR3 contains 14 residues. Germline values: CDR1 SGHRS, CDR2 YFSETQ. CDR3 sequence (DNA): TGCGCCAGCAGCTTACTACAGGGGCGGGAGACCCAGTACTTC. Its translation is CASSLLQGRETQYF.

A few counts support this clone. The rearrangement uses TRBV7-8 and TRBJ1-1; D call uncertain. Looked up from germline, CDR1 is SGHVS and CDR2 is FQNEAQ. CDR3 length equals 13 residues. Trimming removed 4 bases at V and 1 base at J, with 7 bases between. The CDR3 bases are TGTGCCAGCAGCTATTATTCGAACACTGAAGCTTTCTTT. Residues: CASSYYSNTEAFF.

In its sample, this clone was seen a few times. V is TRBV6-5 and J is TRBJ2-7, with TRBD2 identical over 9 bases. CDR3 length: 15 amino acids. The V segment lost 3 bases and the J segment 2 bases; nucleotides outside the gene matches: 5. Germline-derived CDR1 and CDR2 are MNHEY and SVGAGI. Written as DNA, the CDR3 is TGTGCCAGCAGTTATGTAGCTAGCGGGGCCTACGAGCAGTACTTC. It is translated as CASSYVASGAYEQYF.

The V and J genes are TRBV6-5 and TRBJ2-7; D possibly corresponds to TRBD2 (6 bases). V was pared by 8 bases and J by 6 bases, with 20 bases between. The CDR3 is 14 residues long. From germline, CDR1 is MNHEY and CDR2 SVGAGI. The CDR3 DNA sequence: TGTGCCAGCTGCTACGGGGGTGGTGGATGCGAGCAGTACTTC. This codes for CASCYGGGGCEQYF.

The genes are TRBV2 and TRBJ2-7; D possibly corresponds to TRBD1 (6 bases). CDR1 is SNHLY and CDR2 is FYNNEI in the germline V gene. V was trimmed by 8 bases and J by 2 bases, leaving 25 bases between them. This CDR3 has 17 amino acids. The CDR3 region has the DNA TGTGCCAGCGGGTCCAGGGGTTTTTCTCGATCAACCTACGAGCAGTACTTC. It yields the protein CASGSRGFSRSTYEQYF.

V usage is TRBV9 and J usage is TRBJ2-3; D might be TRBD2 (5 bases). The germline V and J ends were trimmed by 4 bases and 5 bases, with 17 bases remaining between them. Germline values: CDR1 SGDLS, CDR2 YYNGEE. There are 15 residues in the CDR3. CDR3 protein: CASSPGLTTRDTQYF. The CDR3 bases are TGTGCCAGCAGCCCCGGACTGACAACCAGAGATACGCAGTATTTT. The full variable domain, in which reference TRBV9 and TRBJ2-3 provide the parts outside the CDR3, is DSGVTQTPKHLITATGQRVTLRCSPRSGDLSVYWYQQSLDQGLQFLIQYYNGEERAKGNILERFSAQQFPDLHSELNLSSLELGDSALYFCASSPGLTTRDTQYFGPGTRLTVL.